What follows describes a single TCR beta chain. Its antigen is as yet unknown. The data derive from a study of cytomegalovirus exposure and HLA in healthy donors. The PCR had 60 Vbeta and 13 Jbeta primers. Sequencing used immunoSEQ multiplex PCR; TCRdb keeps in-frame clones, though not all of them. The table lists about 200,000 clones. The V and J ends lost 4 bases and 4 bases, in that order; junction bases with no gene match: 14. The germline CDR1 and CDR2 sequences are SGDLS and YYNGEE. This CDR3 is 18 amino acids long. Whole-study findings and limits: Later analysis demonstrated an association between a missense DCLRE1C variant and TCR beta V- and J-gene trimming. When the data were analyzed later, several of the most significant clusters appeared to be linked to common viral pathogens. Associated with HLA alleles at 0.05 false discovery rate in a later analysis were about 17,000 TCR beta sequences.

The source is a boy aged 10-17 years in good health and CMV-seronegative. Sequencing was done on a sample of PBMCs. The chain is built from TRBV9 and TRBJ2-1; the match to TRBD2 covers 10 bases. This CDR3 reads CASSLGVQRGGRYNEQFF. The CDR3 bases are TGTGCCAGCAGCCTTGGTGTTCAGCGGGGGGGCCGGTACAATGAGCAGTTCTTC.